This T cell receptor (beta chain) came from a study of blood T cell repertoires in COVID-19. Overall study context: Samples taken during acute and convalescent COVID-19 were collected in the United States, Italy and Spain. In each case, the material was cDNA or gDNA derived from T cells, B-cell-depleted T cells, or PBMCs.

Repertoires were generated with immunoSEQ multiplex PCR, while TCRdb's copy carries only in-frame clones and drops some. The sample records 84,000 or so clones, about 80% being singletons. Trimming took off 3 bases at V and 6 bases at J, with 18 bases between the two ends. This CDR3 spans 15 amino acids. Germline V gives CDR1 LNHDA, CDR2 SQIVND (reference sequence). The sample consisted of peripheral blood. The J gene is TRBJ2-7, the V gene TRBV19; D might be TRBD2 (5 bases). The clonotype comes from a woman over 75 with acute or convalescent COVID-19. As DNA, the CDR3 is TGTGCCAGTAGTATTGGAGGACGGTGGCGAGCCGAGCAGTACTTC. It codes for CASSIGGRWRAEQYF.